Listed here are 10 T cell receptor beta chains from one sample, sequenced in a study of CD8+ T cells in alopecia areata. Investigators isolated RNA and reverse transcribed it into cDNA to act as the sequencing template. This table comes from immunoSEQ multiplex PCR, and its TCRdb copy is limited to in-frame clones, with some not included. The sample includes approximately 180,000 clones, around 60% seen only once; the top ten take roughly 15%. The starting material was CD4+ T cells sorted from blood, obtained at week 0. These receptor sequences come from a human donor with alopecia areata.

In this sample, this clone turned up a few times. The chain carries TRBV4-2 and TRBJ2-3; no firm D call. Trimming took 1 base from V and 0 from J, leaving 8 bases between them. Per the germline V gene, CDR1 is LGHNA and CDR2 is YNFKEQ. The CDR3 spans 15 residues. CDR3: CASSQGSTSTDTQYF. CDR3 in DNA: TGTGCCAGCAGCCAAGGGAGCACTAGCACAGATACGCAGTATTTT.

The chain joins TRBV15 to TRBJ2-3, with D hard to call. Germline V CDR1 and CDR2: LNHNV, YYDKDF (reference sequence). The CDR3 runs 13 residues. V lost 4 bases to trimming and J lost 6 bases, with 11 bases between them. This CDR3 is CATSTRFTDTQYF. The CDR3 nucleotides are TGTGCCACCAGCACCCGTTTTACCGATACGCAGTATTTT.

V is TRBV7-6 and J is TRBJ1-5; 7 bases match TRBD1. The CDR3 consists of 14 residues. Germline V lookup: CDR1 SGHVS, CDR2 FNYEAQ. V dropped 5 bases and J dropped 7; count of bases not matched to a gene: 8. CDR3 DNA sequence: TGTGCCAGCAGCGCCCTGACAGGGAAGCAGCCCCAGCATTTT. Its protein product is CASSALTGKQPQHF.

This rearrangement joins TRBV5-1 to TRBJ2-2; 9 nucleotides match TRBD1. There are 17 residues in the CDR3. The germline gives CDR1 SGHRS, CDR2 YFSETQ. V gave up 0 bases and J gave up 5 bases; unmatched junction bases: 8. The chain's CDR3 is CASSLAGTGFGTGELFF. The CDR3 DNA sequence: TGCGCCAGCAGCTTGGCCGGGACAGGGTTTGGAACCGGGGAGCTGTTTTTT.

This clone appeared many times. The chain has TRBV6-1 and TRBJ2-3, with D possibly being TRBD1 (5 bases). V lost 0 bases and J 5 bases, leaving 9 bases between the germline ends. The CDR3 is 14 amino acids. Germline CDR1 reads MNHNS; CDR2 reads SASEGT. The CDR3 is CASSEARREDTQYF. The CDR3 DNA follows: TGTGCCAGCAGTGAAGCGCGCAGGGAAGATACGCAGTATTTT.

As DNA, the CDR3 is TGTGCCAGCAGTGAAGTCGGGTCGGATCGTGAAGCTTTCTTT. Protein: CASSEVGSDREAFF. The chain joins TRBV2 to TRBJ1-1; D uncertain. The CDR3 is 14 amino acids. Germline loops: CDR1 SNHLY, CDR2 FYNNEI. Trimming removed 1 base at V and 7 bases at J, with 13 bases between.

The chain carries TRBV10-3 and TRBJ1-5, with D unresolved. Germline CDR1 reads ENHRY; CDR2 reads SYGVKD. The length of the CDR3 is 15 residues. Trimming stripped 2 bases from V and 5 bases from J, with 13 bases between. This CDR3 is CAISETTVEYQPQHF. The CDR3 DNA follows: TGTGCCATCAGTGAGACTACAGTAGAATATCAGCCCCAGCATTTT.

V usage is TRBV15 and J usage is TRBJ2-7; no clear D gene. The V end lost 4 bases, the J end lost 3 bases, and 7 bases lay between the germline ends. This CDR3 contains 12 residues. CDR1 is LNHNV and CDR2 is YYDKDF in the germline V gene (reference sequence). The CDR3, as DNA: TGTGCCACCAGCATGTCATACTACGAGCAGTACTTC. This codes for CATSMSYYEQYF.

J is TRBJ1-6 and V is TRBV27; 11 bases are a match to TRBD1. The J segment lost 10 bases and the V segment lost 6 bases, leaving 5 bases of the junction unmatched. Germline V lookup: CDR1 MNHEY, CDR2 SMNVEV (reference sequence). There are 14 residues in the CDR3. The CDR3, as DNA: TGTGCCAGCAGCGGACAGGGGGCGCGATCACCCCTCCACTTT. Translation: CASSGQGARSPLHF.

This clone occurred a few times. The chain uses TRBV29-1 and TRBJ2-2; D may correspond to TRBD1 or TRBD2 (5 bases each). The CDR3 totals 12 residues. In germline, CDR1 is SQVTM, CDR2 ANQGSEA. V lost 1 base to trimming and J lost 7 bases, with 7 bases between them. This chain's CDR3 is CSVEVGRGELFF. The CDR3 DNA follows: TGCAGCGTTGAAGTGGGACGCGGGGAGCTGTTTTTT.